This TCR beta chain emerged from a study of blood T cell repertoires in COVID-19. Across the whole study: Spain, Italy and the United States supplied samples that represented acute and convalescent COVID-19. Sample material is recorded as cDNA or gDNA derived from T cells, B-cell-depleted T cells, or PBMCs.

The CDR3 length is 15 residues. Deletions cut 3 bases from V and 0 bases from J, with 8 bases between. Germline V gene sequence: CDR1 LNHDA, CDR2 SQIVND (reference sequence). In the authors' workflow: How many nucleated cells were present was estimated from reference gene primer amplification. Produced via immunoSEQ multiplex PCR; TCRdb's table is partial and in-frame only. V and J calls and clone size are copied from that table; D and trimming were computed from the DNA. The sample shows roughly 22,000 clones, 75% to 85% of them seen only once. Sequencing was performed on peripheral blood. J is TRBJ2-2 and V is TRBV19; a weak D match, TRBD1 (5 bases). This clonotype was sampled from a human donor in a cohort sampled during active COVID-19. CDR3: CASSIGASNTGELFF. The CDR3 DNA is TGTGCCAGTAGTATTGGGGCCTCGAACACCGGGGAGCTGTTTTTT.